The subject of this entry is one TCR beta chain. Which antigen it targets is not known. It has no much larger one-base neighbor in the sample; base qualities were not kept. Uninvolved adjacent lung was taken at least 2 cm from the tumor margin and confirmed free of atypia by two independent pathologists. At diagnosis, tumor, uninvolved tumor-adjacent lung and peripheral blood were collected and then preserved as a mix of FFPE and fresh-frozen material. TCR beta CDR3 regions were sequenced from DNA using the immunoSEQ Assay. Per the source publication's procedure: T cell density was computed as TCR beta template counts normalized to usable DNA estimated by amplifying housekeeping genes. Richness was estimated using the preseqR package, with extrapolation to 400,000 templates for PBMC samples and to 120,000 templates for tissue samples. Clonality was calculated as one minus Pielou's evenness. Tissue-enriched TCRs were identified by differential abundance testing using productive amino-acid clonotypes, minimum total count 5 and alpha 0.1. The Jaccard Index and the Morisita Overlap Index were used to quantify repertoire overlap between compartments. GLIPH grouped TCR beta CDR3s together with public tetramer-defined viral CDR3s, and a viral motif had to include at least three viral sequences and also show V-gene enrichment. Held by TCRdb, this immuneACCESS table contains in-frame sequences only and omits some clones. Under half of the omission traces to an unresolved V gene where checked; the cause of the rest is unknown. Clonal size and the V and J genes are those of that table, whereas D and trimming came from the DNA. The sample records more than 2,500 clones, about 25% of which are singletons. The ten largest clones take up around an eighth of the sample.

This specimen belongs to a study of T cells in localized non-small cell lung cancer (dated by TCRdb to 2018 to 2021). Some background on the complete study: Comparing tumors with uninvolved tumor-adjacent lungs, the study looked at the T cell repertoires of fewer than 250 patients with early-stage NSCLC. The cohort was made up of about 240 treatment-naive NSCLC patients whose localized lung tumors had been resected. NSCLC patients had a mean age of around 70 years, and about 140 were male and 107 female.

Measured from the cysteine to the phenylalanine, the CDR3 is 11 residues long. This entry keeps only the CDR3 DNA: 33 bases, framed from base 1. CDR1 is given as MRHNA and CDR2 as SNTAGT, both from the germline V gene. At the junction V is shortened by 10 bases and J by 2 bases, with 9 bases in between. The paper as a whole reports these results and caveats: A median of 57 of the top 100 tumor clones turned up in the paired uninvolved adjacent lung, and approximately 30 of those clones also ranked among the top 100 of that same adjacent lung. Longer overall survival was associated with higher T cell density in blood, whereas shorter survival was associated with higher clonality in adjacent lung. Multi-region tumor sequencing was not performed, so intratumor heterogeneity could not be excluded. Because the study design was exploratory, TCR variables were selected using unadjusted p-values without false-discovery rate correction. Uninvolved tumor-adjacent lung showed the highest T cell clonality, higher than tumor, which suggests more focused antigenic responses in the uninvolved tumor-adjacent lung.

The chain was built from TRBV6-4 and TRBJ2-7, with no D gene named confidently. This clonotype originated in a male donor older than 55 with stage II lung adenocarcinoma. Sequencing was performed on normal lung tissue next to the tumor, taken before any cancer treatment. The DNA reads TGTGCCATCAAGCCGACCTACGAGCAGTACTTC. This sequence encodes CAIKPTYEQYF.